This is a list of T cell receptor beta chains from one sample in a study of blood T cell repertoires in COVID-19. Repertoires were generated with immunoSEQ multiplex PCR, while TCRdb's copy carries only in-frame clones and drops some. The table lists 200,000 to 300,000 clones, 75% to 85% of them singletons. The sequenced sample was peripheral blood. The receptors come from a woman between 55 and 75 years old with active or convalescent COVID-19. CDR3s leave out the opening cysteine and the closing phenylalanine or tryptophan.

v_gene	j_gene	CDR3aa
TRBV3-1/TRBV3-2	TRBJ1-5	ASSQGGRGYSNQPQH
TRBV20-1	TRBJ2-7	SAAGTYEQY
TRBV5-5	TRBJ2-1	ASSFRTSGGLAYNEQF
TRBV12-3/TRBV12-4	TRBJ2-7	ASSLSGYEQY
TRBV6-1	TRBJ1-1	ASSEQGAWPMFTEAF
TRBV5-4	TRBJ1-2	ASSPTGSGGYT
TRBV28	TRBJ1-2	ASSLLRTGSYT
TRBV9	TRBJ1-6	ASSETGQGVGPLH
TRBV18	TRBJ2-2	ASSPRLMGGADTGELF
TRBV10-1	TRBJ1-6	ASSESQVSPLH
TRBV29-1	TRBJ1-1	SAKTGSGDTEAF
TRBV5-1	TRBJ2-3	ASSLAGGLAGADTQY
TRBV7-2	TRBJ2-7	ASSFQRGGYEQY
TRBV2	TRBJ2-2	ASGRGDAGELF
TRBV5-1	TRBJ1-1	ASSIRQGPFAEAF
TRBV12-3/TRBV12-4	TRBJ1-2	ASTPGTGSGYT
TRBV19	TRBJ2-3	ASSMVLGGDTFTDTQY
TRBV3-1/TRBV3-2	TRBJ2-2	ASSQRQSSGELF
TRBV2	TRBJ1-2	ASRPDTLFYGYT
TRBV7-6	TRBJ1-2	ASSSTLGQAARYGYT
TRBV30	TRBJ1-2	AWSYTGTIRGYT
TRBV6-2/TRBV6-3	TRBJ1-1	ASSYSQGTNTEAF
TRBV6-4	TRBJ2-1	ASSPGQPGNEQF
TRBV27	TRBJ1-2	ASSLAGGHYGYT
TRBV30	TRBJ2-3	AWSAVWGTSTDTQY
TRBV10-3	TRBJ1-2	AISQDRTNYGYT
TRBV28	TRBJ1-2	ASSLSDNYGYT
TRBV11-2	TRBJ1-1	ASSSRTGNTEAF
TRBV6-4	TRBJ2-3	ASSGTSGGPQY
TRBV1	TRBJ1-5	TSSRVEGTFNQPQH
TRBV12-3/TRBV12-4	TRBJ2-3	ASSYSRGDTQY
TRBV27	TRBJ2-7	ASSFFGERGFYEQY
TRBV30	TRBJ2-7	AWSVLGRGPGEQY
TRBV19	TRBJ2-3	ASSIGGDTQY
TRBV11-2	TRBJ2-7	ASSPGQTYEQY
TRBV29-1	TRBJ2-5	SVDRTRQTQY
TRBV27	TRBJ2-7	ASSLGAGAKSEQY
TRBV27	TRBJ2-5	ASSPQARRETQY
TRBV12-3/TRBV12-4	TRBJ2-2	ASSFFPGELF
TRBV6-5	TRBJ1-1	ASRLTGGDTEAF
TRBV2	TRBJ2-5	ASRGLAPPQETQY
TRBV7-2	TRBJ1-2	ASSFQVGYGYT
TRBV5-4	TRBJ2-1	ASSTRDRGHEQF
TRBV10-3	TRBJ1-2	AISDPDRGRDYGYT
TRBV5-4	TRBJ2-3	ASSSGLVADTQY
TRBV19	TRBJ2-7	ASSADRGRADEQY
TRBV5-3	TRBJ2-7	ARSLRVLTSGDPSYEQY
TRBV3-1/TRBV3-2	TRBJ1-1	ASSQPGQGTAEAF
TRBV27	TRBJ1-2	ASRPTVGGGYT